This T cell receptor (beta chain) was found in a study of identical twins. Whole-study findings and limits: The models systematically underestimated how much out-of-frame TCR alpha was shared in monozygotic twins.

Remarks on this clonotype: Its antigen is undetermined.

The V gene end was trimmed by 0 bases and the J gene end by 0 bases; junction bases not matched to a gene: 4. CDR1 and CDR2 (germline): SGHRS, YFSETQ. This CDR3 spans 16 amino acids. From the 5' RACE reads, TCRdb called clonotypes with MiXCR, one entry per CDR3 protein. The sample lists 400,000 to 600,000 distinct CDR3 sequences; 20% to 25% were seen once. The same sample was also studied in work on yellow fever vaccine responses in identical twins.

This TCR was sampled from a woman aged 18-35 years in good health. Sequenced: CD4+ T cells sorted from blood. The chain carries TRBV5-1 and TRBJ2-3; 7 nucleotides align to TRBD1. Here the CDR3 DNA reads TGCGCCAGCAGCTTGGCCTGGGGACAGAGCACAGATACGCAGTATTTT. It is translated as CASSLAWGQSTDTQYF.